The 21 T cell receptor beta chains listed next were all sequenced from one sample in a study of T-cell memory formation after mild COVID-19 (dated by TCRdb to about 2021). The library was made by 5' RACE. This sample was sequenced with an Illumina NovaSeq 6000. TCRdb cleaned the public reads at Q25 with fastp, built clones with MiXCR and kept in-frame beta chains. Each entry merges the rows of one CDR3 protein and shows their most common DNA and genes. The sample records about 440,000 distinct CDR3 sequences, 15% to 25% of which are singletons. Approximately 8.4% of the sample is in the top ten clones. Sequencing was done on a sample of PBMCs or a T cell subset sorted from them (not recorded which). Receptors were obtained from an adult woman who had mild COVID-19 (a few samples of this study predate the infection). The sample titles of this study are shuffled in the database, so cell type and time point are left out; the donor was told from shared clones.

The CDR3 sequence is CASSEGGREAFF. DNA of the CDR3: TGTGCCAGCAGTGAAGGAGGCCGGGAAGCTTTCTTT. The rearrangement joins TRBV6-1 to TRBJ1-1; D is unclear. Trimming removed 1 base at V and 8 bases at J, with 8 bases between. Germline assignment: CDR1 MNHNS and CDR2 SASEGT. This CDR3 is built from 12 residues.

The rearrangement joins TRBV29-1 to TRBJ2-1; the D call may be TRBD1 or TRBD2 (6 bases each). Trimming took 3 bases from V and 5 from J, leaving 14 bases between them. The CDR3 sequence is 14 residues long. Germline CDR1 is SQVTM and CDR2 is ANQGSEA. The DNA of the CDR3 is TGCAGCGTTGAGTGGGGGGCGGTCCACAATGAGCAGTTCTTC. As protein: CSVEWGAVHNEQFF.

This sequence joins TRBV4-2 and TRBJ2-1; 9 bases align to TRBD2. CDR3 length: 16 residues. Looked up from germline, CDR1 is LGHNA and CDR2 is YNFKEQ. Trimming cost V 1 base and J 5 bases; bases outside gene matches: 6. DNA for the CDR3: TGTGCCAGCAGCCAAGGCACCGGGACTAGCAACAATGAGCAGTTCTTC. Translating gives CASSQGTGTSNNEQFF.

The chain recombines TRBV10-3 with TRBJ1-1, with D possibly matching TRBD1 (6 bases). The V gene's germline CDR1 is ENHRY and CDR2 SYGVKD. This CDR3 has 13 residues. V gave up 1 base and J gave up 4 bases, with 7 bases separating them. The CDR3 sequence: CAISEFRGTEAFF. The CDR3 nucleotides read TGTGCCATCAGTGAGTTCAGGGGCACTGAAGCTTTCTTT.

This clonotype was seen ten or more times. The genes are TRBV12-5 and TRBJ2-7; 7 nucleotides agree with TRBD1. The CDR3 extends over 13 amino acids. Germline CDR1 LGHNT, CDR2 FRNRAP. With 2 bases clipped from V and 2 bases from J, the junction kept 0 bases outside the gene matches. The CDR3 sequence is CASGLTGAYEQYF. The CDR3 bases are TGTGCTAGTGGTTTGACAGGGGCCTACGAGCAGTACTTC.

The gene calls are TRBV6-5 and TRBJ2-3; 7 nucleotides line up with TRBD1. This CDR3 has 15 amino acids. The junction had 5 bases not matched to a gene; V was cut back by 5 bases and J by 0 bases. CDR1 is MNHEY, CDR2 SVGAGI, per germline. This CDR3 reads CASSTGVRSTDTQYF. As DNA, the CDR3 is TGTGCCAGCAGTACAGGGGTGCGTAGCACAGATACGCAGTATTTT.

The rearrangement uses TRBV25-1 and TRBJ2-5, with 8 positions matching TRBD1. Trimming removed 2 bases from V and 5 bases from J; junction bases left unmatched: 4. CDR3 length: 14 residues. CDR1 is MGHDK and CDR2 is SYGVNS in the germline V gene. DNA of the CDR3: TGTGCCAGCAGTGAAACAGGGGGTATGGAGACCCAGTACTTC. Translating it yields CASSETGGMETQYF.

This chain links TRBV29-1 with TRBJ2-1, with TRBD2 matching 8 bases. V shed 2 bases, J shed 2 bases, and the junction held 5 bases outside the gene matches. CDR1 and CDR2 from the germline V gene are SQVTM and ANQGSEA. The CDR3 length is 15 residues. The CDR3: CSVEKSGGAYNEQFF. CDR3 in DNA: TGCAGCGTTGAAAAGTCCGGGGGGGCCTACAATGAGCAGTTCTTC.

The chain joins TRBV5-1 to TRBJ1-2, with 10 bases aligning to TRBD1. V gave up 4 bases and J gave up 3 bases; unmatched junction bases: 6. CDR3 size: 15 residues. Germline V gene data show CDR1 as SGHRS and CDR2 as YFSETQ. The CDR3 DNA sequence: TGCGCCAGCAGCGCGACAGGGGGCGCGGACTATGGCTACACCTTC. Translation gives CASSATGGADYGYTF.

A few counts support this clonotype. This chain uses TRBV12-3 or TRBV12-4 with TRBJ2-6; possibly TRBD1 for D (5 bases). The CDR3 contains 14 residues. V lost 5 bases to trimming and J lost 4 bases, with 9 bases between them. CDR3 residues: CASSPGLGANVLTF. The CDR3 bases are TGTGCCAGCAGTCCAGGGCTCGGGGCCAACGTCCTGACTTTC.

Only a few counts were recorded for this clonotype. V and J are TRBV5-6 and TRBJ2-5; 7 bases are a match to TRBD1. Germline CDR1 SGHDT, CDR2 YYEEEE. V dropped 4 bases and J dropped 6; count of bases not matched to a gene: 6. The CDR3 has 13 amino acids. CDR3 nucleotide sequence: TGTGCCAGCAGCCTAAGACAGGGACAGACCCAGTACTTC. It codes for CASSLRQGQTQYF.

This chain connects TRBV2 to TRBJ1-6; a possible D gene is TRBD1 (5 bases). The CDR3 totals 14 residues. V was shortened by 3 bases and J by 7 bases, with 10 bases between the two germline ends. CDR1 is SNHLY, CDR2 FYNNEI, per germline. The CDR3 loop reads CASSDRAVNSPLHF. The CDR3 region has the DNA TGTGCCAGCAGTGACAGGGCTGTCAATTCACCCCTCCACTTT.

The rearrangement joins TRBV4-1 to TRBJ2-7; no clear D gene. Trimming took off 5 bases at V and 7 bases at J, with 21 bases between the two ends. CDR1 is MGHRA and CDR2 is YSYEKL in the germline V gene. CDR3 length equals 15 residues. The CDR3 bases are TGCGCCAGCAGCATAACCGAAGTTGGGGTTGTTGAGCAGTACTTC. As protein: CASSITEVGVVEQYF.

The V gene is TRBV9, the J gene TRBJ2-7; 9 bases line up with TRBD1. V gave up 0 bases and J gave up 2 bases; unmatched junction bases: 6. Germline V gene data show CDR1 as SGDLS and CDR2 as YYNGEE. The length of the CDR3 is 16 residues. The CDR3 loop is CASSVGSGQGPYEQYF. The CDR3 coding sequence is TGTGCCAGCAGCGTAGGCTCGGGACAGGGACCCTACGAGCAGTACTTC.

The V gene is TRBV7-8, the J gene TRBJ2-1, with 11 bases identical to TRBD2. The CDR3 covers 17 residues. Trimming took 3 bases from V and 1 from J; bases not matched to a gene: 5. Germline loops: CDR1 SGHVS, CDR2 FQNEAQ. The CDR3 loop is CASSFPGLAESYNEQFF. The CDR3 DNA is TGTGCCAGCAGCTTTCCGGGACTAGCGGAATCCTACAATGAGCAGTTCTTC.

V usage is TRBV6-2 or TRBV6-3 and J usage is TRBJ2-7; 8 nucleotides agree with TRBD2. The CDR3 is made up of 13 amino acids. The germline V gene has CDR1 MNHEY and CDR2 SVGEGT. Trimming at V came to 6 bases and at J to 6 bases, leaving 7 bases not matched to a gene. CDR3 region: CASRPTLAVEQYF. The DNA for the CDR3 is TGTGCCAGCAGACCCACACTAGCGGTCGAGCAGTACTTC.

This clonotype was counted a few times. J is TRBJ2-5 and V is TRBV29-1, with D unresolved. Between the trimmed V and J ends, which lost 7 bases and 5 bases, there was a span of 11 bases. This CDR3 region has 11 residues. The germline V gene has CDR1 SQVTM and CDR2 ANQGSEA. The CDR3: CSAQPLETQYF. The CDR3 DNA is TGCAGCGCGCAACCATTGGAGACCCAGTACTTC.

This clonotype was recorded a few times. This chain links TRBV25-1 with TRBJ2-2; 7 bases agree with TRBD1. Germline V gene data show CDR1 as MGHDK and CDR2 as SYGVNS. The CDR3 is made up of 15 amino acids. V lost 4 bases to trimming and J lost 0 bases; unmatched junction nucleotides: 2. The CDR3 region is CASSAQGTNTGELFF. In nucleotides, the CDR3 is TGTGCCAGCAGTGCACAGGGGACGAACACCGGGGAGCTGTTTTTT.

CDR3 DNA sequence: TGTGCCACCCAAAGAAGGCGAGCGGGACAGGATCATCAGCCCCAGCATTTT. Amino acid sequence: CATQRRRAGQDHQPQHF. This sequence joins TRBV19 and TRBJ1-5; 8 nucleotides line up with TRBD1. The CDR3 loop spans 17 amino acids. From germline, CDR1 is LNHDA and CDR2 SQIVND (reference sequence). The junction had 19 bases not matched to a gene; V was cut back by 10 bases and J by 5 bases.

This chain connects TRBV5-6 to TRBJ2-1, with 7 bases fitting TRBD2. Germline values: CDR1 SGHDT, CDR2 YYEEEE. V gave up 0 bases and J gave up 0 bases; unmatched junction bases: 6. The CDR3 extends over 17 amino acids. This chain's CDR3 is CASSLGTSGNSYNEQFF. CDR3 coding DNA: TGTGCCAGCAGCTTGGGGACCAGCGGGAACTCCTACAATGAGCAGTTCTTC.

This clonotype was found a few times. The gene calls are TRBV4-3 and TRBJ2-5; D uncertain. Trimming took 0 bases from V and 3 from J, leaving 14 bases between them. CDR3 size: 16 residues. Looked up from germline, CDR1 is LGHNA and CDR2 is YSLEER. This CDR3 reads CASSQDLTLVEETQYF. The DNA for the CDR3 is TGCGCCAGCAGCCAAGATCTTACCCTAGTCGAAGAGACCCAGTACTTC.